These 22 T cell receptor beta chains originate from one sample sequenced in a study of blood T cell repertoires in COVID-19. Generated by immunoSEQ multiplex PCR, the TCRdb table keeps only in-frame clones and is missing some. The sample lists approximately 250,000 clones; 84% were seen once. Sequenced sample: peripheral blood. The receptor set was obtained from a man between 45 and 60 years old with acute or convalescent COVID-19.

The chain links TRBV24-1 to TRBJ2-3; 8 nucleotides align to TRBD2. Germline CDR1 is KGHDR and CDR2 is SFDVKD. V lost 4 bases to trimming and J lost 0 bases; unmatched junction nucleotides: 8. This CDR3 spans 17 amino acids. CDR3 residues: CATSELPTSASTDTQYF. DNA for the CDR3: TGTGCCACCAGTGAATTACCGACTAGCGCTAGCACAGATACGCAGTATTTT.

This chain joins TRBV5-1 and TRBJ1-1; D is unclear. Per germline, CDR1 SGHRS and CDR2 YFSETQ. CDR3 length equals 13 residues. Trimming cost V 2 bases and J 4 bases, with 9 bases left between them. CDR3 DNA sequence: TGCGCCAGCAGCTTACGGGGTAGCACTGAAGCTTTCTTT. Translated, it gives CASSLRGSTEAFF.

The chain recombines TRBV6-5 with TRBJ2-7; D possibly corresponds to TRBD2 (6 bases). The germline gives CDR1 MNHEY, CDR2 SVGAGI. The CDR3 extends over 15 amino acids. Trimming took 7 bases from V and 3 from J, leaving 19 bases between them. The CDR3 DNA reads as TGTGCCAGCACCCCGGGACTCAAGACCCTCTACGAGCAGTACTTC. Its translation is CASTPGLKTLYEQYF.

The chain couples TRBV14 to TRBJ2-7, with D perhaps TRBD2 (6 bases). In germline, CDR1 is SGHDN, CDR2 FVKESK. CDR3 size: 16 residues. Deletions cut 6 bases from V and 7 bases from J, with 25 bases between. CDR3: CASSHSRGVGGLEQYF. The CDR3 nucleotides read TGTGCCAGCAGTCACAGTCGTGGGGTAGGAGGGCTTGAGCAGTACTTC.

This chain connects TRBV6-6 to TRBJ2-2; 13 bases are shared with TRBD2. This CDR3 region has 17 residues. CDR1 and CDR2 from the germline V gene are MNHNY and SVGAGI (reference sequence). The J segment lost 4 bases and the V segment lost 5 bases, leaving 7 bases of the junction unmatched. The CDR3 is CASSLLAGGPVTGELFF. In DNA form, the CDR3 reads TGTGCCAGCAGTCTACTAGCGGGGGGGCCTGTCACCGGGGAGCTGTTTTTT.

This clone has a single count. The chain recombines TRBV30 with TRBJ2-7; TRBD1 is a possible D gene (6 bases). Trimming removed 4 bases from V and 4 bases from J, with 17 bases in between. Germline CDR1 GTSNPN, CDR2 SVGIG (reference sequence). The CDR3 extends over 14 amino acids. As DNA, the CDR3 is TGTGCCTGGAAATTTCAGGGGCCGTATTACGAGCAGTACTTC. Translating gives CAWKFQGPYYEQYF.

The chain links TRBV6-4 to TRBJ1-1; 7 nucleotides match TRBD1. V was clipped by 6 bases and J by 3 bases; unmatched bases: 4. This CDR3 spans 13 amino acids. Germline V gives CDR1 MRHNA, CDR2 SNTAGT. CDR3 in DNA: TGTGCCAGCAGCAGGGGGTTTGACACTGAAGCTTTCTTT. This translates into CASSRGFDTEAFF.

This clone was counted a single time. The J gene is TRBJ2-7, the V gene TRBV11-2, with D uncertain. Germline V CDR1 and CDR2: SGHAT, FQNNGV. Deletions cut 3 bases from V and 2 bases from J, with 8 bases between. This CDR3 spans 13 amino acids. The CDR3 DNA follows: TGTGCCAGCAGCTTTGGCAGGCCCTACGAGCAGTACTTC. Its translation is CASSFGRPYEQYF.

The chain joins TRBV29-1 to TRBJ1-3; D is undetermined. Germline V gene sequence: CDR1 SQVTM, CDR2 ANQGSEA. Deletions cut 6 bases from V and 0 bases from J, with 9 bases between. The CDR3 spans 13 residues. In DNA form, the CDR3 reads TGCAGCGTCCGTCGCGGCTCTGGAAACACCATATATTTT. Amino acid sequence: CSVRRGSGNTIYF. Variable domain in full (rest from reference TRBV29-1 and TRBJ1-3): SAVISQKPSRDICQRGTSLTIQCQVDSQVTMMFWYRQQPGQSLTLIATANQGSEATYESGFVIDKFPISRPNLTFSTLTVSNMSPEDSSIYLCSVRRGSGNTIYFGEGSWLTVV.

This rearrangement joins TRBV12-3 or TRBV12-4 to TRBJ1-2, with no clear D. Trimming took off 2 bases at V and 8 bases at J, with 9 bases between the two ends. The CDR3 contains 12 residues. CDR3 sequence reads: CASSLFLRGYTF. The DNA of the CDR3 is TGTGCCAGCAGTTTATTTTTGCGGGGCTACACCTTC.

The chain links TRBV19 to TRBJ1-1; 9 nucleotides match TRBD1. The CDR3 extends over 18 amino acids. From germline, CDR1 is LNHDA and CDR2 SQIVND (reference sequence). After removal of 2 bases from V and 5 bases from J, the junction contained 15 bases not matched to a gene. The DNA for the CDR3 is TGTGCCAGTAGTATACATGCCCAGGGAGGACAGGGGAGAACTGAAGCTTTCTTT. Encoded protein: CASSIHAQGGQGRTEAFF.

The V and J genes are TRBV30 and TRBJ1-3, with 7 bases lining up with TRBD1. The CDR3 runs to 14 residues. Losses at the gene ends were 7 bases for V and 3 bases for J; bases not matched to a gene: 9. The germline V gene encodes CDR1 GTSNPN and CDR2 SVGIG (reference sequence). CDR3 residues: CASYRGTDGNTIYF. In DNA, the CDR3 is TGTGCCTCGTACAGGGGAACGGATGGAAACACCATATATTTT. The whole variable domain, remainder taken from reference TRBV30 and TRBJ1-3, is SQTIHQWPATLVQPVGSPLSLECTVEGTSNPNLYWYRQAAGRGLQLLFYSVGIGQISSEVPQNLSASRPQDRQFILSSKKLLLSDSGFYLCASYRGTDGNTIYFGEGSWLTVV.

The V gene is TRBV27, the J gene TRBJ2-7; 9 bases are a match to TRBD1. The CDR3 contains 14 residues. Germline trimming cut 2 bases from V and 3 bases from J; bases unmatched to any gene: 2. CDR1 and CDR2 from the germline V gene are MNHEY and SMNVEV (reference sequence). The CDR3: CASSLGTGFYEQYF. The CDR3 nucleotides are TGTGCCAGCAGTTTAGGGACAGGGTTCTACGAGCAGTACTTC.

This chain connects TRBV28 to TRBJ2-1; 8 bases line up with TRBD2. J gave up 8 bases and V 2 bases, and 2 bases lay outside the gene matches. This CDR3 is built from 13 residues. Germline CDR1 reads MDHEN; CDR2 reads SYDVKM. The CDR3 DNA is TGTGCCAGCAGTTTAGCGGGAGGAGATGAGCAGTTCTTC. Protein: CASSLAGGDEQFF.

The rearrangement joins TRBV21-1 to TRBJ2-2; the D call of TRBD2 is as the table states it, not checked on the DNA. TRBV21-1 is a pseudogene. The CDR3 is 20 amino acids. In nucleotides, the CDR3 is TGTGCCAGCAGCAAAGAGATCGGACTAGCGGGCGGTACGAACACCGGGGAGCTGTTTTTT. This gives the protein CASSKEIGLAGGTNTGELFF.

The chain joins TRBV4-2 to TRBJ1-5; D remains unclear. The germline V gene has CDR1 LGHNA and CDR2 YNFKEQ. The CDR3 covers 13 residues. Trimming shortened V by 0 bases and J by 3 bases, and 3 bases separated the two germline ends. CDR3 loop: CASSQDNNQPQHF. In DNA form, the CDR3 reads TGTGCCAGCAGCCAAGACAACAATCAGCCCCAGCATTTT.

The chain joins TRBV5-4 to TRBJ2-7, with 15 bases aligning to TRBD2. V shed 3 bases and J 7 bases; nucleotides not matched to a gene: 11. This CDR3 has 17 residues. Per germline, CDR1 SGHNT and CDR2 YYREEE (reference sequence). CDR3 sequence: CASSSPGLAGGPREQYF. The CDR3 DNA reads TGTGCCAGCAGCTCTCCGGGACTAGCGGGAGGCCCGAGGGAGCAGTACTTC.

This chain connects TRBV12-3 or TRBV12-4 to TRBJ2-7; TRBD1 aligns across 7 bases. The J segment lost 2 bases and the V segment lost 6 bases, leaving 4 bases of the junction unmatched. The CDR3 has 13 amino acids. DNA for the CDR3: TGTGCCAGCAGACTACAGGGGACCTACGAGCAGTACTTC. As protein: CASRLQGTYEQYF.

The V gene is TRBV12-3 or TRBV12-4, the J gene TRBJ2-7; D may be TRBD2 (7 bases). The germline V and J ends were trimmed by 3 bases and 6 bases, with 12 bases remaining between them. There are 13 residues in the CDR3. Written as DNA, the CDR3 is TGTGCCAGCAGTTTTGGGGGAGGGGGCGAGCAGTACTTC. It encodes CASSFGGGGEQYF.

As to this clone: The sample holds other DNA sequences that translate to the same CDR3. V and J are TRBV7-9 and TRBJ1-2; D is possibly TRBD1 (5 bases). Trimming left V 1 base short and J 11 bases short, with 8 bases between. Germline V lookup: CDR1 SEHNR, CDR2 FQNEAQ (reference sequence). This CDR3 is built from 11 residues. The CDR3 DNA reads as TGTGCCAGCAGCTTAGGGCGGGGGTACACCTTC. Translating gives CASSLGRGYTF.

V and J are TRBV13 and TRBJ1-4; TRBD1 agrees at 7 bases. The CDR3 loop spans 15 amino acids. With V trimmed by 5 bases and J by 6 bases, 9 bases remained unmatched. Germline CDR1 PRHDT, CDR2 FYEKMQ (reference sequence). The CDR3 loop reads CASSLSDRNDEKLFF. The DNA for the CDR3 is TGTGCCAGCAGCCTCTCGGACAGGAATGATGAAAAACTGTTTTTT.

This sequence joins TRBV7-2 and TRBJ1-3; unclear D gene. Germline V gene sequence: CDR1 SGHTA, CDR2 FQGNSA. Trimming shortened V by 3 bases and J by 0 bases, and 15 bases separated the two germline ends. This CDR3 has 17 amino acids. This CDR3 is CASSFRHALPSGNTIYF. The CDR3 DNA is TGTGCCAGCAGCTTCCGACACGCTCTACCCTCTGGAAACACCATATATTTT.